The sequence of this T cell receptor beta chain was determined in a study of blood T cell repertoires in COVID-19 (dated by TCRdb to about 2020). Background for the entire study: The collaborator samples originated in the United States, Italy and Spain and spanned the acute and convalescent phases of COVID-19. The prospective study material was composed of cDNA or gDNA derived from T cells, B-cell-depleted T cells, or PBMCs. Deeply sampled blood TCRbeta repertoires from subjects exposed to, actively infected with, or recovered from COVID-19 were included in the dataset. A freely available public database, intended as a resource for researchers studying the immune response to SARS-CoV-2, is where the repertoires were released. Samples came from the ongoing ImmuneRACE study (first 160 participants) plus 1,254 subjects from 6 global collaborators. A de-identified subject ID, COVID-19 status, age in years and sex were almost always included in the sample metadata. Where available, HLA class I and class II types were taken from metadata supplied by the sample provider and were not determined by assay-based typing.

The immunoSEQ Assay, a bias-controlled multiplex PCR, was used to amplify TCRbeta CDR3 regions from genomic DNA. Per the source publication's procedure: Within the assay, amplification of reference gene primers was used to estimate how many nucleated cells each sample contained. To quantify the absolute abundance of each unique TCRbeta CDR3 rearrangement, sequence reads were collapsed and filtered. For each sample, productive Simpson clonality was calculated as the square root of Simpson's diversity index across productive rearrangements. TCRdb re-hosts the immuneACCESS table, in-frame sequences only. Its copies lack some clones; in the studies checked, an unresolved V gene accounts for under half of them, and the cause for the rest is not known. Clone size and the V and J calls come from that table; the DNA yielded D and trimming. The sample table contains more than 350,000 clones; only one count was recorded for roughly 90% of them. The ten largest clones take up about 3% of the sample.

According to the germline V gene, CDR1 reads MGHRA and CDR2 reads YSYEKL. The CDR3 runs 12 residues from the cysteine to the phenylalanine. Just the 36-base CDR3 DNA is kept, in frame starting at base 1. V is reduced by 3 bases and J by 4 bases, leaving a spacing of 4 bases between them. Broad study findings and their caveats: The quantity of clinical and demographic metadata differed by source and by participant and was supplied without curation.

Of note for this clone: There is no known antigen for this receptor. No qualities accompany the bases; no much larger clone lies one base away.

In Seattle, one collaborating source enrolled patients while the infection was active and tracked those patients longitudinally over the course of disease. Each collaborating institution followed its own protocols to collect whole blood in K2EDTA tubes. For TCRbeta analysis, collaborators shipped samples in one of three forms: frozen whole blood, isolated PBMCs, or DNA extracted from either of those sample types. The TCR comes from a woman in her 30s with COVID-19, enrolled during active disease. Sequencing was done on a sample of peripheral blood. This sequence uses TRBV4-1 and TRBJ1-5, with the D segment identity uncertain. CDR3 sequence: CASSQYNQPQHF. At the DNA level, the sequence is TGCGCCAGCAGCCAGTATAATCAGCCCCAGCATTTT.